This TCR beta chain is drawn from a study of beta chain features in type 1 diabetes. Notes on the study in general: Reduced insertions and increased deletions marked VDJ junctions in type 1 diabetes patients. Across all four CD4+ subsets, people with type 1 diabetes showed modestly shorter TCRB CDR3s. PCR might favor shorter templates, equally in patients and controls.

What was sequenced were expressed TCRB transcripts, since all of the isolated RNA had been reverse transcribed. Naive, central memory and regulatory T cell samples produced a mean of about 3.5 million reads. Some clones are missing from TCRdb's copy, which holds only in-frame ones; the method was immunoSEQ multiplex PCR. The table lists more than 150,000 clones, approximately 13% of them singletons, with 0.6% to 0.8% in the top ten. For this clone: Its antigen remains unidentified.

This CDR3 is built from 14 residues. V lost 1 base and J lost 7, with 11 bases in between. Per germline, CDR1 SGHVS and CDR2 FQNEAQ. The chain couples TRBV7-8 to TRBJ2-1; a weak D match, TRBD1 (5 bases). This clonotype was obtained from a woman aged 18-29 years in good health. The sequenced sample consisted of central memory CD4+ T cells from blood. CDR3 loop: CASSLVGRANEQFF. In nucleotides, the CDR3 is TGTGCCAGCAGCTTAGTGGGCAGGGCGAATGAGCAGTTCTTC.